The clone carrying this TCR beta chain was observed at least ten times. Its matching antigen is unknown. This record comes from a study of T cell repertoires in cytomegalovirus infection. The germline gives CDR1 SGHTA, CDR2 FQGNSA. This CDR3 region has 14 residues. The V gene end was trimmed by 6 bases and the J gene end by 1 base; junction bases not matched to a gene: 6. MiXCR, applied by TCRdb to the reads, yields one record per CDR3 protein. The sample consists of about 140,000 distinct CDR3 sequences, 5.5% to 8% of them appearing once. Study-wide results and limits: HLA-C-restricted TCR beta clonotypes specific for CMV led the ex vivo response.

Sequenced input: PBMCs. The sequence derives from a human donor in good health (CMV status not recorded). Some clones in this sample may be carry-over from other donors' samples. The V and J genes are TRBV7-2 and TRBJ2-7, with TRBD1 identical over 7 bases. The CDR3 spells CASSPSTGSYEQYF. CDR3 nucleotide sequence: TGTGCCAGCAGTCCCTCGACAGGGTCCTACGAGCAGTACTTC.